In this sample, the clone carrying this T cell receptor beta chain turned up many times. The length of the CDR3 is 13 residues. With 5 bases removed from V and 5 bases from J, the gap between germline ends came to 13 bases. Unique molecular identifiers were used to barcode this TCRbeta library. TCRdb recomputed calls from the PCR reads with MiXCR, one row per CDR3 protein. The sample includes around 500,000 distinct CDR3 sequences, approximately 12% seen only once; the top ten take around 6%. The sample originates from a study of T-cell reconstitution after alpha-beta-depleted transplantation in children.

The sequencing used PBMCs from the stem cell graft donor, collected from the stem cell graft. The receptor's source is a human donor who donated a stem cell graft to a child with combined immunodeficiency. V usage is TRBV12-3 or TRBV12-4 and J usage is TRBJ2-7; no clear D. The CDR3 DNA sequence: TGTGCCAGCAGTATTACCCCCGACCACGAGCAGTACTTC. This encodes CASSITPDHEQYF.